The 9 T cell receptor beta chains below were found in one sample sequenced in a study of shared clonotypes between healthy human individuals. Profiled with immunoSEQ multiplex PCR; TCRdb holds only in-frame clones, not every one. The data hold roughly 1,000,000 clones, with approximately 80% observed a single time. The material sequenced was memory CD4+ T cells from PBMCs. Subset meaning: CD45RA-negative fraction. These receptors were obtained from a man younger than 35 in good health. Some clones in this sample may be carry-over from other donors' samples.

In regard to this clone: Other DNA sequences in the sample encode the same CDR3. The chain uses TRBV27 and TRBJ1-4; a possible D gene is TRBD1 (5 bases). Germline values: CDR1 MNHEY, CDR2 SMNVEV (reference sequence). The CDR3 spans 14 residues. V was pared by 2 bases and J by 8 bases, with 12 bases between. The CDR3 spells CASSLQGLGEKLFF. The CDR3, as DNA: TGTGCCAGCAGTTTACAGGGTTTGGGGGAAAAACTGTTTTTT.

The rearrangement uses TRBV11-1 and TRBJ2-2; D perhaps matches TRBD2 (6 bases). V dropped 5 bases and J dropped 5 bases, with 12 bases sitting between them. The germline CDR1 and CDR2 sequences are SGHAT and FQDESV (reference sequence). CDR3 length: 14 amino acids. The CDR3, as DNA: TGTGCCAGCAGCCCCCGGAGGGAGACCGGGGAGCTGTTTTTT. Translating it yields CASSPRRETGELFF.

This clone came up a few times. The CDR3 DNA sequence: TGTGCCAGCAGTGACCCAGGGCCGACTTACGAGCAGTACTTC. It codes for CASSDPGPTYEQYF. The rearrangement joins TRBV2 to TRBJ2-7; D might be TRBD1 (5 bases). The CDR3 consists of 14 residues. V was cut by 3 bases and J by 4 bases, with 13 bases left in between. Germline V gives CDR1 SNHLY, CDR2 FYNNEI.

J is TRBJ2-1 and V is TRBV7-9; D not certain. V lost 1 base and J 1 base, leaving 8 bases between the germline ends. This CDR3 comprises 15 residues. Per the germline V gene, CDR1 is SEHNR and CDR2 is FQNEAQ (reference sequence). The CDR3 DNA reads TGTGCCAGCAGCTTAGATTTTAATTCCTACAATGAGCAGTTCTTC. It encodes CASSLDFNSYNEQFF.

This clone was recorded many times. The V call is TRBV6-1, the J call TRBJ2-7, with D maybe TRBD2 (6 bases). Germline values: CDR1 MNHNS, CDR2 SASEGT. The CDR3 sequence is 14 residues long. V was trimmed by 2 bases and J by 4 bases, leaving 12 bases between them. The CDR3 DNA follows: TGTGCCAGCAGTGAAACGGGAGCGCTGTACGAGCAGTACTTC. Protein product: CASSETGALYEQYF.

V is TRBV19 and J is TRBJ1-1, with 8 bases identical to TRBD1. The germline CDR1 and CDR2 sequences are LNHDA and SQIVND (reference sequence). With V trimmed by 0 bases and J by 6 bases, 6 bases remained unmatched. The CDR3 runs 15 residues. The CDR3 is CASSIEGQGAAEAFF. The CDR3 DNA reads as TGTGCCAGTAGTATAGAGGGGCAGGGGGCTGCTGAAGCTTTCTTT.

The chain joins TRBV7-2 to TRBJ1-2, with TRBD1 as a possible D gene (5 bases). The CDR3 extends over 17 amino acids. The V end lost 0 bases, the J end lost 4 bases, and 18 bases lay between the germline ends. CDR1 and CDR2 (germline): SGHTA, FQGNSA. CDR3 loop: CASSLANGVPGGYGYTF. The CDR3 nucleotides read TGTGCCAGCAGCTTAGCGAATGGAGTCCCGGGGGGCTATGGCTACACCTTC.

The genes are TRBV7-3 and TRBJ2-1; tentative D call: TRBD2 (6 bases). The CDR3 length is 14 residues. Germline loops: CDR1 SGHTA, CDR2 FQGTGA. V was shortened by 2 bases and J by 6 bases, with 11 bases between the two germline ends. As DNA, the CDR3 is TGTGCCAGCAGCTTAGGTTGGGGAGGCAATGAGCAGTTCTTC. It codes for CASSLGWGGNEQFF.

The chain recombines TRBV5-4 with TRBJ2-5; D unresolved. The CDR3 spans 14 residues. V shed 5 bases and J shed 2 bases, with 13 bases lying between them. Germline V gene lookup returns CDR1 SGHNT and CDR2 YYREEE (reference sequence). The CDR3 nucleotides read TGTGCCAGCAGTGTAAATTCCGGGCAAGAGACCCAGTACTTC. Encoded protein: CASSVNSGQETQYF. Combining the CDR3 with reference TRBV5-4 and TRBJ2-5 gives the whole variable domain ETGVTQSPTHLIKTRGQQVTLRCSSQSGHNTVSWYQQALGQGPQFIFQYYREEENGRGNFPPRFSGLQFPNYSSELNVNALELDDSALYLCASSVNSGQETQYFGPGTRLLVL.